Listed here are 13 T cell receptor beta chains from one sample, sequenced in a study of blood T cell repertoires in COVID-19. Measured with immunoSEQ multiplex PCR; TCRdb has only the in-frame clones, and not every one. The data hold about 170,000 clones, with around 80% observed a single time. Sequencing was performed on peripheral blood. These receptors were collected from an elderly woman with acute or convalescent COVID-19.

The V call is TRBV27, the J call TRBJ1-1, with a possible D match to TRBD1 (6 bases). The germline gives CDR1 MNHEY, CDR2 SMNVEV (reference sequence). This CDR3 spans 14 amino acids. Deletions cut 2 bases from V and 4 bases from J, with 11 bases between. The DNA for the CDR3 is TGTGCCAGCAGTTTAAAGGGGGTGGTCACTGAAGCTTTCTTT. Translation gives CASSLKGVVTEAFF.

The gene calls are TRBV5-6 and TRBJ1-2; possibly TRBD1 for D (6 bases). The CDR3 has 16 residues. V was clipped by 4 bases and J by 4 bases, with 20 bases between them. From germline, CDR1 is SGHDT and CDR2 YYEEEE. The CDR3 coding sequence is TGTGCCAGCAGCCGGGGGGGCCCCCGAGGACTCTATGGCTACACCTTC. Translated: CASSRGGPRGLYGYTF.

Comment on this clone: In the same sample, other DNA sequences code for this CDR3. The V and J genes are TRBV5-1 and TRBJ1-1; D uncertain. CDR1 is SGHRS and CDR2 is YFSETQ in the germline V gene. Trimming removed 2 bases at V and 0 bases at J, with 5 bases between. The CDR3 consists of 13 residues. In nucleotides, the CDR3 is TGCGCCAGCAGCTTAACAGTGAACACTGAAGCTTTCTTT. This translates into CASSLTVNTEAFF.

This clone was seen at least ten times. V usage is TRBV5-1 and J usage is TRBJ2-7; no reliable D call. Germline CDR1 reads SGHRS; CDR2 reads YFSETQ. This CDR3 region has 15 residues. V gave up 0 bases and J gave up 4 bases, with 14 bases separating them. DNA of the CDR3: TGCGCCAGCAGCTTGGGGCACGCGGTGTCTTACGAGCAGTACTTC. It yields the protein CASSLGHAVSYEQYF.

This clone was seen just once. The chain carries TRBV7-8 and TRBJ2-3; TRBD2 might be the D (6 bases). CDR3 length equals 15 residues. The V gene's germline CDR1 is SGHVS and CDR2 FQNEAQ. V shed 4 bases and J shed 1 base, with 12 bases lying between them. The CDR3 spells CASSSGLTRTDTQYF. CDR3 in DNA: TGTGCCAGCAGCTCCGGACTAACCCGCACAGATACGCAGTATTTT.

The V call is TRBV27, the J call TRBJ1-2; 7 bases line up with TRBD1. The CDR3 totals 15 residues. The V gene end was trimmed by 6 bases and the J gene end by 3 bases; junction bases not matched to a gene: 10. Per germline, CDR1 MNHEY and CDR2 SMNVEV (reference sequence). The DNA of the CDR3 is TGTGCCAGCAGATCGGGACAGACCAATTACTATGGCTACACCTTC. Translating it yields CASRSGQTNYYGYTF.

The chain recombines TRBV27 with TRBJ2-2, with D uncertain. Per germline, CDR1 MNHEY and CDR2 SMNVEV (reference sequence). Trimming cost V 3 bases and J 6 bases, with 8 bases left between them. The CDR3 has 13 amino acids. CDR3 residues: CASSFLPAGELFF. CDR3 nucleotide sequence: TGTGCCAGCAGTTTTCTTCCCGCCGGGGAGCTGTTTTTT.

This chain joins TRBV5-1 and TRBJ1-1; perhaps TRBD1 as D (5 bases). Trimming left V 2 bases short and J 1 base short, with 6 bases between. The CDR3 has 13 residues. The germline V gene has CDR1 SGHRS and CDR2 YFSETQ. The CDR3 sequence: CASSFTGNTEAFF. For the CDR3, the DNA is TGCGCCAGCAGCTTTACAGGGAACACTGAAGCTTTCTTT. The full variable domain, its missing parts supplied by reference TRBV5-1 and TRBJ1-1, is KAGVTQTPRYLIKTRGQQVTLSCSPISGHRSVSWYQQTPGQGLQFLFEYFSETQRNKGNFPGRFSGRQFSNSRSEMNVSTLELGDSALYLCASSFTGNTEAFFGQGTRLTVV.

The chain employs TRBV19 and TRBJ1-4; D perhaps matches TRBD1 (6 bases). Germline CDR1 reads LNHDA; CDR2 reads SQIVND (reference sequence). Between the trimmed V and J ends, which lost 4 bases and 7 bases, there was a span of 16 bases. The CDR3 loop spans 15 amino acids. For the CDR3, the DNA is TGTGCCAGTAGTACCTCCCCAGGGGCAGGTGAAAAACTGTTTTTT. Protein sequence: CASSTSPGAGEKLFF.

The chain combines TRBV18 with TRBJ2-2; 9 bases are a match to TRBD2. From germline, CDR1 is KGHSH and CDR2 LQKENI. Germline trimming cut 3 bases from V and 0 bases from J; bases unmatched to any gene: 8. The CDR3 length is 18 residues. CDR3 residues: CASSPSGSGSANTGELFF. In nucleotides, the CDR3 is TGTGCCAGCTCACCCTCGGGTAGCGGGAGTGCGAACACCGGGGAGCTGTTTTTT.

V gene TRBV10-2 combines with J gene TRBJ1-5; D possibly corresponds to TRBD1 (5 bases). The CDR3 has 14 amino acids. The V and J ends lost 11 bases and 3 bases respectively, with 17 bases between them. CDR1 and CDR2 (germline): WSHSY, SAAADI. The CDR3 region is CAAKDGGANQPQHF. CDR3 DNA sequence: TGCGCCGCTAAAGACGGGGGAGCCAATCAGCCCCAGCATTTT.

The chain carries TRBV5-4 and TRBJ1-2, with D possibly being TRBD1 (6 bases). CDR1 and CDR2 from the germline V gene are SGHNT and YYREEE (reference sequence). V was clipped by 4 bases and J by 4 bases, with 14 bases between them. The CDR3 is made up of 14 amino acids. The CDR3 spells CASSMDGGFYGYTF. In nucleotides, the CDR3 is TGTGCCAGCAGCATGGATGGGGGCTTCTATGGCTACACCTTC.

The chain is built from TRBV4-1 and TRBJ1-1; no clear D gene. The CDR3 is 16 residues long. From germline, CDR1 is MGHRA and CDR2 YSYEKL. Trimming took 0 bases from V and 0 from J, leaving 11 bases between them. CDR3 bases: TGCGCCAGCAGCCAAGATCTGGGGAGGGTGAACACTGAAGCTTTCTTT. This sequence encodes CASSQDLGRVNTEAFF.